The 29 T cell receptor beta chains given below trace back to one sample, sequenced in a study of cytomegalovirus exposure and HLA in healthy donors. Primers for the PCR totalled 60 Vbeta and 13 Jbeta. Clones were read by immunoSEQ multiplex PCR, and TCRdb kept only the in-frame ones, dropping some. Here the sample spans about 200,000 clones, roughly 80% being singletons. Sequenced sample: PBMCs. The receptors were gathered from a male donor in good health and CMV-seropositive.

The rearrangement links TRBV28 to TRBJ2-5; 7 bases fit TRBD1. CDR1 MDHEN and CDR2 SYDVKM come from the germline V gene. V gave up 5 bases and J gave up 4 bases; unmatched junction bases: 10. The CDR3 length is 15 residues. CDR3: CASSPPQGTGETQYF. The DNA of the CDR3 is TGTGCCAGCAGTCCGCCACAGGGGACGGGAGAGACCCAGTACTTC. The complete variable domain, with remaining parts taken from reference TRBV28 and TRBJ2-5, reads DVKVTQSSRYLVKRTGEKVFLECVQDMDHENMFWYRQDPGLGLRLIYFSYDVKMKEKGDIPEGYSVSREKKERFSLILESASTNQTSMYLCASSPPQGTGETQYFGPGTRLLVL.

The CDR3 DNA sequence: TGTGCCAGTAGTATAGTTTACTGGGGACAGGGTATTCGCTACACCTTC. This codes for CASSIVYWGQGIRYTF. The chain is built from TRBV19 and TRBJ1-2; 9 bases line up with TRBD1. Trimming cost V 1 base and J 9 bases; bases outside gene matches: 12. There are 16 residues in the CDR3. The germline V gene has CDR1 LNHDA and CDR2 SQIVND (reference sequence).

The J gene is TRBJ1-6, the V gene TRBV19; 10 nucleotides line up with TRBD1. Trimming took 2 bases from V and 9 from J; bases not matched to a gene: 7. The germline V gene has CDR1 LNHDA and CDR2 SQIVND (reference sequence). This CDR3 region has 16 residues. DNA for the CDR3: TGTGCCAGTAGTATAAGGACAGGGGGACCTGGTTCACCCCTCCACTTT. Protein product: CASSIRTGGPGSPLHF.

The rearrangement links TRBV28 to TRBJ2-2; D perhaps matches TRBD2 (5 bases). V was pared by 9 bases and J by 1 base, with 12 bases between. The CDR3 is 14 amino acids. Looked up from germline, CDR1 is MDHEN and CDR2 is SYDVKM. The CDR3 sequence is CASLWAGNTGELFF. The CDR3 region has the DNA TGTGCCAGTCTTTGGGCGGGGAACACCGGGGAGCTGTTTTTT.

The chain employs TRBV4-1 and TRBJ2-5; D is undetermined. The CDR3 consists of 17 residues. Germline V gene data show CDR1 as MGHRA and CDR2 as YSYEKL. V was trimmed by 1 base and J by 1 base, leaving 16 bases between them. The CDR3 bases are TGCGCCAGCAGCCAAGCTATAGAACAGACCTTCCAAGAGACCCAGTACTTC. Its translation is CASSQAIEQTFQETQYF.

The chain joins TRBV7-6 to TRBJ2-1, with 9 bases aligning to TRBD1. This CDR3 has 16 residues. Germline CDR1 is SGHVS and CDR2 is FNYEAQ. V was pared by 5 bases and J by 8 bases, with 13 bases of the junction left unmatched. The CDR3 nucleotides are TGTGCCAGCAGCCCAGGGACAGGGAAGATCTGGGATGAGCAGTTCTTC. The encoded protein is CASSPGTGKIWDEQFF.

V usage is TRBV7-2 and J usage is TRBJ2-3, with 7 bases fitting TRBD1. Germline lookup yields CDR1 SGHTA and CDR2 FQGNSA. The CDR3 spans 15 residues. V was clipped by 4 bases and J by 2 bases; unmatched bases: 6. CDR3: CASSSQGSHTDTQYF. In DNA form, the CDR3 reads TGTGCCAGCAGCTCACAGGGGTCACACACAGATACGCAGTATTTT.

The J gene is TRBJ2-3, the V gene TRBV5-4, with D possibly matching TRBD2 (6 bases). With 0 bases removed from V and 6 bases from J, the gap between germline ends came to 8 bases. The CDR3 contains 13 residues. Germline values: CDR1 SGHNT, CDR2 YYREEE (reference sequence). Written as DNA, the CDR3 is TGTGCCAGCAGCTTGGACGCGGGGGATACGCAGTATTTT. As protein: CASSLDAGDTQYF.

This clone was recorded a few times. At one end, the junction sequence differs from germline, possibly due to a read error. The chain is built from TRBV20-1 and TRBJ2-4, with 12 bases matching TRBD2. The CDR3 totals 11 residues. The V gene's germline CDR1 is DFQATT and CDR2 SNEGSKA (reference sequence). The CDR3 DNA is TGCAGTGCTTCCGGACTAGCGGGACGCCACTTC. Protein product: CSASGLAGRHF.

V gene TRBV5-4 combines with J gene TRBJ2-5; 8 bases match TRBD1. The DNA end is a closer match to TRBJ2-7, so the J assignment may be wrong. Germline CDR1 and CDR2: SGHNT and YYREEE (reference sequence). This CDR3 region has 15 residues. The CDR3 is CASSRGTGTSYEQYF. CDR3 bases: TGTGCCAGCAGCCGGGGGACAGGTACCTCCTACGAGCAGTACTTC.

This chain uses TRBV27 with TRBJ1-6; maybe TRBD1 (5 bases). The CDR3 has 15 amino acids. With 7 bases removed from V and 6 bases from J, the gap between germline ends came to 16 bases. Germline V gives CDR1 MNHEY, CDR2 SMNVEV (reference sequence). The CDR3 bases are TGTGCCAGCACCCTAAGGAGGGGCGTTAATTCACCCCTCCACTTT. Residues: CASTLRRGVNSPLHF.

This rearrangement joins TRBV6-5 to TRBJ1-2; D possibly corresponds to TRBD1 (5 bases). The CDR3 totals 14 residues. The germline CDR1 and CDR2 sequences are MNHEY and SVGAGI. The V and J ends lost 2 bases and 8 bases respectively, with 15 bases between them. CDR3 DNA: TGTGCCAGCAGTTACGCGACTTCGGGGGAGGGCTACACCTTC. Its translation: CASSYATSGEGYTF.

J is TRBJ2-1 and V is TRBV7-3; 7 bases align to TRBD1. Germline CDR1 is SGHTA and CDR2 is FQGTGA. This CDR3 is 16 amino acids long. V shed 2 bases and J 8 bases; nucleotides not matched to a gene: 12. The CDR3 reads CASSLRTGINRDEQFF. In DNA form, the CDR3 reads TGTGCCAGCAGCTTACGGACAGGTATTAACAGGGATGAGCAGTTCTTC.

The CDR3 region is CASSFSGSTYEQYF. CDR3 in DNA: TGTGCCAGCAGCTTTAGCGGGAGCACCTACGAGCAGTACTTC. J is TRBJ2-7 and V is TRBV11-2; 9 positions agree with TRBD2. V was clipped by 3 bases and J by 2 bases; unmatched bases: 2. CDR3 length: 14 residues. CDR1 is SGHAT and CDR2 is FQNNGV in the germline V gene.

The V call is TRBV7-9, the J call TRBJ2-7; 12 nucleotides match TRBD1. The CDR3 totals 17 residues. V gave up 5 bases and J gave up 2 bases; unmatched junction bases: 10. Germline lookup yields CDR1 SEHNR and CDR2 FQNEAQ (reference sequence). As DNA, the CDR3 is TGTGCCAGCAGCCCAGACGGGACAGGGGGCTATCCCTACGAGCAGTACTTC. Protein sequence: CASSPDGTGGYPYEQYF.

The sample holds a few counts of this clone. J is TRBJ2-7 and V is TRBV19; TRBD1 is a possible D gene (6 bases). Germline V gene lookup returns CDR1 LNHDA and CDR2 SQIVND (reference sequence). V lost 5 bases and J lost 5, with 13 bases in between. This CDR3 region has 13 residues. The CDR3 loop is CASSSRRGNEQYF. The CDR3 DNA reads TGTGCCAGTAGTTCCCGCAGGGGTAACGAGCAGTACTTC.

The chain's CDR3 is CASSPEGVYHEQYF. The CDR3 DNA follows: TGTGCCAGCAGCCCCGAAGGGGTTTACCACGAGCAGTACTTC. The chain recombines TRBV7-6 with TRBJ2-7; possibly TRBD1 for D (5 bases). V shed 5 bases and J shed 5 bases, with 16 bases lying between them. The germline V gene has CDR1 SGHVS and CDR2 FNYEAQ. This CDR3 comprises 14 residues.

In DNA form, the CDR3 reads TGCGCTTCCCAGGGGCCCGGGGATGAAAAACTGTTTTTT. Its translation is CASQGPGDEKLFF. This chain joins TRBV4-1 and TRBJ1-4; a weak D match, TRBD1 (6 bases). The CDR3 runs 13 residues. CDR1 is MGHRA, CDR2 YSYEKL, per germline.

This clone turned up a few times. V usage is TRBV6-6 and J usage is TRBJ2-7, with TRBD1 matching over 8 bases. V trimming: 5 bases; J trimming: 2 bases; junction bases outside the gene matches: 8. Germline lookup yields CDR1 MNHNY and CDR2 SVGAGI (reference sequence). The CDR3 sequence is 15 residues long. The CDR3 region is CASSGVDRAAYEQYF. The CDR3, as DNA: TGTGCCAGCAGTGGAGTGGACAGGGCAGCCTACGAGCAGTACTTC.

This chain joins TRBV29-1 and TRBJ2-3, with D possibly being TRBD2 (6 bases). Trimming took off 4 bases at V and 3 bases at J, with 20 bases between the two ends. The germline CDR1 and CDR2 sequences are SQVTM and ANQGSEA. CDR3 length: 16 residues. CDR3 coding DNA: TGCAGCGTTGGTGGGGGGACGGGGAGGAGAACAGATACGCAGTATTTT. Translated, it gives CSVGGGTGRRTDTQYF.

This chain connects TRBV11-2 to TRBJ2-1; TRBD1 is a possible D gene (5 bases). Germline V gene data show CDR1 as SGHAT and CDR2 as FQNNGV. Trimming removed 8 bases from V and 9 bases from J, with 17 bases in between. The length of the CDR3 is 13 residues. CDR3 in DNA: TGTGCCAGCGCAAGCTGGCAGGGTGTTGAGCAGTTCTTC. It specifies CASASWQGVEQFF.

The chain carries TRBV10-2 and TRBJ1-4, with a possible D match to TRBD1 (6 bases). The germline V gene has CDR1 WSHSY and CDR2 SAAADI. The CDR3 has 15 amino acids. V lost 8 bases to trimming and J lost 4 bases, with 17 bases between them. The CDR3 DNA is TGCGCCAGCCTTCGACAGGCTACCTTTAATGAAAAACTGTTTTTT. Translating it yields CASLRQATFNEKLFF.

The chain is built from TRBV28 and TRBJ1-5, with D hard to call. The CDR3 length is 14 residues. V dropped 2 bases and J dropped 0 bases, with 5 bases sitting between them. The germline V gene encodes CDR1 MDHEN and CDR2 SYDVKM. This CDR3 reads CASSLMYSNQPQHF. The CDR3 nucleotides are TGTGCCAGCAGTTTAATGTATAGCAATCAGCCCCAGCATTTT.

Worth noting for this clone: This sample also contains other DNA sequences that code for the same CDR3. V and J are TRBV19 and TRBJ1-1; possibly TRBD1 for D (6 bases). Germline V gene sequence: CDR1 LNHDA, CDR2 SQIVND (reference sequence). This CDR3 has 15 amino acids. Trimming stripped 7 bases from V and 1 base from J, with 16 bases between. The CDR3 is CASTATGRENTEAFF. The CDR3 region has the DNA TGTGCCAGTACCGCGACAGGACGGGAGAACACTGAAGCTTTCTTT.

The V call is TRBV2, the J call TRBJ2-2, with D possibly matching TRBD1 (6 bases). CDR3 size: 16 residues. Trimming removed 10 bases from V and 0 bases from J, with 18 bases in between. Germline CDR1 and CDR2: SNHLY and FYNNEI. CDR3 region: CATLSRDKSNTGELFF. The CDR3 DNA sequence: TGTGCCACGCTCTCCCGGGACAAATCGAACACCGGGGAGCTGTTTTTT.

The chain links TRBV4-1 to TRBJ2-6, with TRBD2 as a possible D gene (5 bases). Per germline, CDR1 MGHRA and CDR2 YSYEKL. The V end was cut by 0 bases, the J end by 0 bases, with 9 bases between. CDR3 size: 17 residues. The CDR3 DNA sequence: TGCGCCAGCAGCCAAGAAGTAGGAGGCTCTGGGGCCAACGTCCTGACTTTC. Translated: CASSQEVGGSGANVLTF.

The CDR3 is CASSLDRAGINQPQHF. In DNA form, the CDR3 reads TGTGCCAGCAGTTTAGATAGGGCAGGGATCAATCAGCCCCAGCATTTT. The chain carries TRBV28 and TRBJ1-5; tentative D call: TRBD1 (5 bases). Germline V gives CDR1 MDHEN, CDR2 SYDVKM. This CDR3 has 16 amino acids. The germline V and J ends were trimmed by 2 bases and 3 bases, with 14 bases remaining between them.

CDR3 loop: CASSLSHQVHEAFF. The CDR3 DNA is TGTGCCAGCAGCTTAAGTCACCAGGTTCATGAAGCTTTCTTT. The genes are TRBV11-2 and TRBJ1-1; D is ambiguous. The ends were cut back, 2 bases at V and 7 bases at J, with 14 bases in the middle. CDR1 and CDR2 from the germline V gene are SGHAT and FQNNGV. CDR3 length: 14 residues.

The V gene is TRBV6-5, the J gene TRBJ2-1; D perhaps matches TRBD2 (6 bases). Germline values: CDR1 MNHEY, CDR2 SVGAGI. This CDR3 region has 14 residues. Trimming took 7 bases from V and 2 from J, leaving 12 bases between them. CDR3 residues: CASTRDLTYNEQFF. CDR3 nucleotide sequence: TGTGCCAGCACCCGGGACTTAACCTACAATGAGCAGTTCTTC.